A single sample gave rise to the 10 T cell receptor beta chains below, sequenced in a study of blood T cell repertoires in COVID-19. Repertoires were generated with immunoSEQ multiplex PCR, while TCRdb's copy carries only in-frame clones and drops some. The sample records about 47,000 clones, approximately 80% being singletons. Sequenced input: peripheral blood. Receptor source: a man between 65 and 80 years old with active COVID-19.

The J gene is TRBJ1-2, the V gene TRBV10-3; tentative D call: TRBD1 (6 bases). The CDR3 covers 16 residues. The germline V and J ends were trimmed by 0 bases and 7 bases, with 18 bases remaining between them. The germline gives CDR1 ENHRY, CDR2 SYGVKD. The CDR3, as DNA: TGTGCCATCAGTGAGTCGACCGGGGGGGGGCAGTCTGGCTACACCTTC. Protein: CAISESTGGGQSGYTF.

V is TRBV19 and J is TRBJ2-7; D is possibly TRBD2 (6 bases). This CDR3 region has 13 residues. CDR1 LNHDA and CDR2 SQIVND come from the germline V gene (reference sequence). Trimming shortened V by 4 bases and J by 0 bases, and 7 bases separated the two germline ends. CDR3 sequence: CASSSGNSYEQYF. CDR3 sequence (DNA): TGTGCCAGTAGTAGCGGGAACTCCTACGAGCAGTACTTC.

The chain uses TRBV4-1 and TRBJ1-5, with 8 bases lining up with TRBD1. Germline V gives CDR1 MGHRA, CDR2 YSYEKL. The V segment lost 1 base and the J segment 2 bases; nucleotides outside the gene matches: 4. The CDR3 is made up of 16 amino acids. This chain's CDR3 is CASSQVQTGGNQPQHF. For the CDR3, the DNA is TGCGCCAGCAGCCAAGTGCAGACAGGGGGCAATCAGCCCCAGCATTTT.

J is TRBJ1-2 and V is TRBV7-2; 11 bases align to TRBD1. Germline V gene lookup returns CDR1 SGHTA and CDR2 FQGNSA. V lost 5 bases to trimming and J lost 4 bases; unmatched junction nucleotides: 3. This CDR3 has 14 residues. The CDR3 is CASSADRGPYGYTF. CDR3 bases: TGTGCCAGCAGCGCGGACAGGGGGCCCTATGGCTACACCTTC.

The rearrangement links TRBV27 to TRBJ2-7; D remains unclear. Trimming removed 2 bases at V and 4 bases at J, with 12 bases between. Germline lookup yields CDR1 MNHEY and CDR2 SMNVEV (reference sequence). The CDR3 consists of 14 residues. CDR3 region: CASSLTAGTYEQYF. CDR3 in DNA: TGTGCCAGCAGTTTAACGGCAGGAACTTACGAGCAGTACTTC.

This chain connects TRBV7-2 to TRBJ1-4; possibly TRBD1 for D (6 bases). Germline values: CDR1 SGHTA, CDR2 FQGNSA. The CDR3 contains 15 residues. Trimming cost V 5 bases and J 14 bases, with 24 bases left between them. The CDR3 loop reads CASSIAGGKTASLFF. In nucleotides, the CDR3 is TGTGCCAGCAGCATTGCGGGGGGCAAGACGGCCTCCCTGTTTTTT.

The V and J genes are TRBV9 and TRBJ1-6; a possible D gene is TRBD1 (5 bases). This CDR3 is built from 14 residues. CDR1 SGDLS and CDR2 YYNGEE come from the germline V gene. V was pared by 6 bases and J by 5 bases, with 12 bases between. CDR3 loop: CASTPGGNNSPLHF. DNA for the CDR3: TGTGCCAGCACCCCGGGGGGGAATAATTCACCCCTCCACTTT.

The chain has TRBV7-8 and TRBJ2-3, with 7 bases identical to TRBD1. Germline lookup yields CDR1 SGHVS and CDR2 FQNEAQ. CDR3 length: 17 amino acids. J gave up 0 bases and V 4 bases, and 10 bases lay outside the gene matches. CDR3 DNA: TGTGCCAGCAGCTCGGGGAACAGGGGTAGTAGCACAGATACGCAGTATTTT. Translated, it gives CASSSGNRGSSTDTQYF.

V gene TRBV7-9 combines with J gene TRBJ1-1; D gene unclear. The germline CDR1 and CDR2 sequences are SEHNR and FQNEAQ (reference sequence). Trimming removed 8 bases at V and 1 base at J, with 17 bases between. This CDR3 comprises 15 residues. DNA for the CDR3: TGTGCCAGCCGGAGGGAGGGTTCGAAGAACACTGAAGCTTTCTTT. Its protein product is CASRREGSKNTEAFF.

The rearrangement links TRBV5-4 to TRBJ2-7, with 8 bases that match TRBD1. Trimming cost V 0 bases and J 3 bases; bases outside gene matches: 8. Germline V CDR1 and CDR2: SGHNT, YYREEE (reference sequence). The CDR3 has 16 residues. CDR3 in amino acids: CASSLVWGQADYEQYF. In DNA, the CDR3 is TGTGCCAGCAGCTTGGTCTGGGGACAGGCAGACTACGAGCAGTACTTC. The full variable domain, completed using reference TRBV5-4 and TRBJ2-7, is ETGVTQSPTHLIKTRGQQVTLRCSSQSGHNTVSWYQQALGQGPQFIFQYYREEENGRGNFPPRFSGLQFPNYSSELNVNALELDDSALYLCASSLVWGQADYEQYFGPGTRLTVT.